These 3 T cell receptor beta chains were sequenced from one sample in a study of blood T cell repertoires in COVID-19. Profiling relied on immunoSEQ multiplex PCR, and the TCRdb table lists in-frame clones only, not all of them. Of about 290,000 clones in the sample, 75% to 90% were seen once. Input material: peripheral blood. These receptors were obtained from a woman aged 35 to 49 who had recovered from COVID-19.

The chain carries TRBV7-6 and TRBJ1-6; TRBD1 aligns across 7 bases. After removal of 1 base from V and 9 bases from J, the junction contained 12 bases not matched to a gene. Per germline, CDR1 SGHVS and CDR2 FNYEAQ. The CDR3 has 17 residues. This CDR3 is CASSLEPLSGGGSPLHF. The CDR3 DNA sequence: TGTGCCAGCAGCTTAGAGCCTTTGTCAGGGGGAGGTTCACCCCTCCACTTT.

This clone has more than one count but fewer than ten. This rearrangement joins TRBV14 to TRBJ1-1, with 8 bases identical to TRBD1. Looked up from germline, CDR1 is SGHDN and CDR2 is FVKESK. The CDR3 consists of 15 residues. The J segment lost 7 bases and the V segment lost 2 bases, leaving 9 bases of the junction unmatched. The DNA of the CDR3 is TGTGCCAGCAGCCAACACCCACAGGGGGGATTTGAAGCTTTCTTT. This codes for CASSQHPQGGFEAFF.

DNA for the CDR3: TGTGCCAGTAGTTCCCGTGGCGGTTTTAATGAAAAACTGTTTTTT. Translation: CASSSRGGFNEKLFF. The chain uses TRBV19 and TRBJ1-4, with unresolved D. CDR3 length equals 15 residues. Germline lookup yields CDR1 LNHDA and CDR2 SQIVND (reference sequence). The V gene lost 5 bases and the J gene lost 4 bases, with 14 bases spanning the gap.